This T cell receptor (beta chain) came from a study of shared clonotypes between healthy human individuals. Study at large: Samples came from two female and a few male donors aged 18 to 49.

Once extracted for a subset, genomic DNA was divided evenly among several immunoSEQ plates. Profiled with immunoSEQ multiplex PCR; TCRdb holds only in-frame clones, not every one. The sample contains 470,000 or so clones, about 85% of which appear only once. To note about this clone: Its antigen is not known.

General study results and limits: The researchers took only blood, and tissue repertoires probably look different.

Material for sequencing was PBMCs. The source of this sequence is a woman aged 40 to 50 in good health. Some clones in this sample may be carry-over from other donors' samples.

CDR3 region: CASSSGGRAYNEQFF. CDR3 nucleotides: TGTGCCAGCAGCTCGGGCGGGAGGGCCTACAATGAGCAGTTCTTC. This chain uses TRBV7-2 with TRBJ2-1; 9 positions match TRBD2. J gave up 2 bases and V 4 bases, and 3 bases lay outside the gene matches. Looked up from germline, CDR1 is SGHTA and CDR2 is FQGNSA. There are 15 residues in the CDR3.